This is a list of T cell receptor beta chains from one sample in a study of shared clonotypes between healthy human individuals. Assay used: immunoSEQ multiplex PCR; TCRdb lists only in-frame clones, some missing. The sample includes a few hundred thousand clones, around 97% of them seen just once. The sample comprised naive CD4+ T cells sorted from blood. These receptors were obtained from a young woman in good health. The CDR3 runs from the conserved cysteine through the conserved F or W. The order of the fields is V gene, clone size, CDR3 length, J gene, D gene, CDR3 protein, CDR3 DNA. A D gene is named only where the DNA matches it firmly. Some rows have no size entry. The others give once, few or many, or a class for an expanded clone.

v_gene: TRBV28; abundance: -; len: 15; j_gene: TRBJ2-7; d_gene: -; CDR3aa: CASSSVPDRVYEQYF; CDR3nt: TGTGCCAGCAGTTCGGTGCCGGACCGAGTCTACGAGCAGTACTTC
v_gene: TRBV5-4; abundance: -; len: 15; j_gene: TRBJ1-1; d_gene: -; CDR3aa: CASSQPIGSKAEAFF; CDR3nt: TGTGCCAGCAGCCAACCCATCGGGTCTAAAGCTGAAGCTTTCTTT
v_gene: TRBV18; abundance: -; len: 16; j_gene: TRBJ2-1; d_gene: -; CDR3aa: CASSVIEGGAYNEQFF; CDR3nt: TGTGCCAGCTCAGTCATAGAGGGTGGGGCCTACAATGAGCAGTTCTTC
v_gene: TRBV7-2; abundance: -; len: 13; j_gene: TRBJ1-2; d_gene: -; CDR3aa: CASSSGPGTGYTF; CDR3nt: TGTGCCAGCAGCTCCGGCCCAGGAACTGGCTACACCTTC
v_gene: TRBV29-1; abundance: once; len: 13; j_gene: TRBJ2-7; d_gene: -; CDR3aa: CSVGGTAAYEQYF; CDR3nt: TGCAGCGTTGGTGGGACGGCGGCCTACGAGCAGTACTTC
v_gene: TRBV11-2; abundance: -; len: 15; j_gene: TRBJ1-3; d_gene: TRBD1; CDR3aa: CASSRRTGNGNTIYF; CDR3nt: TGTGCCAGCAGCCGAAGGACAGGGAACGGAAACACCATATATTTT
v_gene: TRBV7-9; abundance: -; len: 15; j_gene: TRBJ1-6; d_gene: -; CDR3aa: CASSFDSSYNSPLHF; CDR3nt: TGTGCCAGCAGTTTCGACAGCTCCTATAATTCACCCCTCCACTTT
v_gene: TRBV29-1; abundance: -; len: 13; j_gene: TRBJ2-1; d_gene: -; CDR3aa: CSVRTSLYNEQFF; CDR3nt: TGCAGCGTTAGGACTTCTCTCTACAATGAGCAGTTCTTC
v_gene: TRBV28; abundance: -; len: 16; j_gene: TRBJ2-1; d_gene: -; CDR3aa: CASSLETGLSYNEQFF; CDR3nt: TGTGCCAGCAGTCTAGAAACAGGGTTGTCCTACAATGAGCAGTTCTTC
v_gene: TRBV5-1; abundance: -; len: 16; j_gene: TRBJ2-3; d_gene: TRBD1; CDR3aa: CASSLGRTGWTDTQYF; CDR3nt: TGCGCCAGCAGCTTGGGGAGGACAGGGTGGACAGATACGCAGTATTTT
v_gene: TRBV29-1; abundance: -; len: 14; j_gene: TRBJ2-4; d_gene: -; CDR3aa: CSVVLSVAKNIQYF; CDR3nt: TGCAGCGTTGTACTCAGTGTAGCCAAAAACATTCAGTACTTC
v_gene: TRBV11-3; abundance: -; len: 13; j_gene: TRBJ2-1; d_gene: -; CDR3aa: CASSFYAGDEQFF; CDR3nt: TGTGCCAGCAGCTTTTATGCGGGCGATGAGCAGTTCTTC
v_gene: TRBV4-2; abundance: -; len: 19; j_gene: TRBJ2-7; d_gene: TRBD2; CDR3aa: CASSQEASGGTLRGYEQYF; CDR3nt: TGTGCCAGCAGCCAAGAAGCTAGCGGAGGGACGCTGAGGGGCTACGAGCAGTACTTC
v_gene: TRBV14; abundance: -; len: 18; j_gene: TRBJ2-1; d_gene: -; CDR3aa: CASSPSLRRANSYNEQFF; CDR3nt: TGTGCCAGCAGCCCCTCTCTCAGACGAGCTAATTCCTACAATGAGCAGTTCTTC
v_gene: TRBV6-1; abundance: -; len: 14; j_gene: TRBJ1-2; d_gene: -; CDR3aa: CASSATKPWDGYTF; CDR3nt: TGTGCCAGCAGTGCAACCAAGCCGTGGGATGGCTACACCTTC
v_gene: TRBV5-1; abundance: once; len: 16; j_gene: TRBJ1-3; d_gene: TRBD1; CDR3aa: CASSQGDQVSGNTIYF; CDR3nt: TGCGCCAGCAGCCAGGGGGACCAGGTCTCTGGAAACACCATATATTTT
v_gene: TRBV6-1; abundance: -; len: 14; j_gene: TRBJ2-2; d_gene: -; CDR3aa: CASTLTGNTGELFF; CDR3nt: TGTGCCAGCACTCTGACAGGGAACACCGGGGAGCTGTTTTTT
v_gene: TRBV27; abundance: -; len: 14; j_gene: TRBJ2-7; d_gene: TRBD2; CDR3aa: CASSPSGRTYEQYF; CDR3nt: TGTGCCAGCAGCCCCAGCGGGAGGACCTACGAGCAGTACTTC
v_gene: TRBV19; abundance: once; len: 15; j_gene: TRBJ2-7; d_gene: TRBD1; CDR3aa: CASSYGQGSYYEQYF; CDR3nt: TGTGCCAGTAGTTACGGACAGGGCAGCTACTACGAGCAGTACTTC
v_gene: TRBV10-3; abundance: -; len: 14; j_gene: TRBJ2-5; d_gene: -; CDR3aa: CAISESSIPETQYF; CDR3nt: TGTGCCATCAGTGAGTCGTCGATCCCAGAGACCCAGTACTTC
v_gene: TRBV4-1; abundance: -; len: 14; j_gene: TRBJ1-5; d_gene: -; CDR3aa: CASSQEESNQPQHF; CDR3nt: TGCGCCAGCAGCCAAGAAGAGAGCAATCAGCCCCAGCATTTT
v_gene: TRBV6-5; abundance: -; len: 14; j_gene: TRBJ2-3; d_gene: -; CDR3aa: CASSLQHRTDTQYF; CDR3nt: TGTGCCAGCAGTTTACAGCACCGCACAGATACGCAGTATTTT
v_gene: TRBV28; abundance: -; len: 15; j_gene: TRBJ1-1; d_gene: -; CDR3aa: CASSPSQGASTEAFF; CDR3nt: TGTGCCAGCAGTCCTTCCCAGGGTGCCTCCACTGAAGCTTTCTTT
v_gene: TRBV10-3; abundance: -; len: 17; j_gene: TRBJ2-3; d_gene: TRBD1; CDR3aa: CAISEGPGQGPTDTQYF; CDR3nt: TGTGCCATCAGTGAAGGGCCGGGACAGGGTCCAACAGATACGCAGTATTTT
v_gene: TRBV11-2; abundance: -; len: 13; j_gene: TRBJ2-2; d_gene: -; CDR3aa: CASSNQGGGELFF; CDR3nt: TGTGCCAGCAGTAACCAGGGAGGCGGGGAGCTGTTTTTT
v_gene: TRBV28; abundance: -; len: 15; j_gene: TRBJ2-5; d_gene: -; CDR3aa: CAPKGAGVSPETQYF; CDR3nt: TGTGCCCCTAAGGGGGCGGGAGTCTCCCCAGAGACCCAGTACTTC
v_gene: TRBV28; abundance: -; len: 18; j_gene: TRBJ1-2; d_gene: -; CDR3aa: CASRLGGITGRTNYGYTF; CDR3nt: TGTGCCAGCAGACTAGGAGGTATAACAGGGCGAACTAACTATGGCTACACCTTC
v_gene: TRBV19; abundance: -; len: 14; j_gene: TRBJ2-1; d_gene: -; CDR3aa: CATRLGGSYNEQFF; CDR3nt: TGTGCCACCAGACTCGGGGGTTCCTACAATGAGCAGTTCTTC
v_gene: TRBV15; abundance: -; len: 18; j_gene: TRBJ2-3; d_gene: TRBD2; CDR3aa: CATSLHPTDSGVTDTQYF; CDR3nt: TGTGCCACCAGCCTACATCCGACAGACAGCGGGGTCACAGATACGCAGTATTTT
v_gene: TRBV5-1; abundance: -; len: 14; j_gene: TRBJ2-5; d_gene: -; CDR3aa: CASSGGRIQETQYF; CDR3nt: TGCGCCAGCAGCGGGGGACGGATACAAGAGACCCAGTACTTC